This T cell receptor (beta chain) came from a study of response to subunit inactivated influenza vaccine. Findings and limits, study-wide: There was a suggestion from the authors that each seasonal influenza vaccination recruits few new T cells.

This CDR3 is built from 13 residues. V was cut by 2 bases and J by 2 bases, with 6 bases left in between. Germline V lookup: CDR1 MNHNS, CDR2 SASEGT. TCRdb used MiXCR to reprocess the RT-PCR reads, holding one entry per CDR3 protein. The table has hundreds of thousands of distinct CDR3 sequences, 10% to 15% seen once. This clonotype was picked up a small number of times. Its antigen is unidentified. This sequence joins TRBV6-1 and TRBJ1-2; D is undetermined. The input for sequencing was PBMCs from blood, taken roughly 6 weeks after vaccination. The receptor was derived from a man between 45 and 60 years old who received an inactivated influenza vaccine. The CDR3 nucleotides are TGTGCCAGCAGTGAAAGCAGGAACTATGGCTACACCTTC. This sequence encodes CASSESRNYGYTF.